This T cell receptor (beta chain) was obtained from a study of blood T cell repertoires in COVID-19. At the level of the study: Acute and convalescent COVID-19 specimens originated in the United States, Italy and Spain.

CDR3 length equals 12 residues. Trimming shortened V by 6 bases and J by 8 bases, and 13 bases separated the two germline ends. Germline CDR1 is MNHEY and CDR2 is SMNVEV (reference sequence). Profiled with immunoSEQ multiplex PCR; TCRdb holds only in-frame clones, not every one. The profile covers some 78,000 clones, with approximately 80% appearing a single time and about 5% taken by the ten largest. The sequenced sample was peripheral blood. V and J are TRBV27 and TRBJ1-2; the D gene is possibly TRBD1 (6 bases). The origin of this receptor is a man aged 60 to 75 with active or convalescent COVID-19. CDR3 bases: TGTGCCAGCAGGGTACAGGGCGGCGGCTACACCTTC. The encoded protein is CASRVQGGGYTF.